This record covers a single T cell receptor beta chain. Its antigen remains unknown. The data derive from a study of vaccination effects on CD4 cells after COVID-19. The study's findings and limits: Clones that were induced by infection or by vaccine showed marked contraction late after vaccination.

Using immunoSEQ multiplex PCR, the repertoire was profiled, and TCRdb retains in-frame clones only, with some absent. The table lists more than 20,000 clones, about 74% of them singletons. Germline V gene sequence: CDR1 SGHTA, CDR2 FQGNSA. This CDR3 contains 16 residues. Trimming pared 5 bases from V and 3 bases from J, leaving 19 bases between. Viral peptide pools were used in the ViraFEST assay to expand antigen-specific CD4+ T cells, and sequencing came afterward. With more than 9 days of culture completed, CD4+ T cells were isolated. According to the study, vaccine recipients showed no prior SARS-CoV-2 infection and negative nucleocapsid antibodies. They grew some 2 million PBMC in each well, adding 10 IU/ml IL-2 and 10 ug/ml peptides.

This specimen was CD4+ T cells from PBMCs cultured with HCoV-NL63 spike peptides, taken before COVID-19 vaccination. This sequence originates from a human donor who received a COVID-19 vaccine. The chain recombines TRBV7-2 with TRBJ2-5, with D perhaps TRBD2 (6 bases). CDR3 sequence (DNA): TGTGCCAGCAGCCCCATGATGCGGGCGGGAAAAGAGACCCAGTACTTC. Its translation: CASSPMMRAGKETQYF.